Below, 22 T cell receptor beta chains from the same sample are listed, as sequenced in a study of T cell repertoires in cytomegalovirus infection. TCRdb re-called the reads through MiXCR, storing one row per CDR3 protein. The table includes a few hundred thousand distinct CDR3 sequences, about 25% detected once. These TCRs are of unknown antigen specificity. The sequences come from cultured PBMCs, collected from culture after CMV antigen stimulation. All receptors come from a human donor in good health (CMV status not recorded). Some clones in this sample may be carry-over from other donors' samples.

This clonotype was seen many times. The chain employs TRBV7-9 and TRBJ2-1; TRBD2 matches at 9 bases. The CDR3 length is 16 residues. CDR1 and CDR2 from the germline V gene are SEHNR and FQNEAQ (reference sequence). Trimming removed 3 bases from V and 5 bases from J; junction bases left unmatched: 8. The CDR3 here is CASSFAGLAPNNEQFF. CDR3 nucleotide sequence: TGTGCCAGCAGCTTTGCCGGACTAGCGCCAAACAATGAGCAGTTCTTC. Drawing the rest from reference TRBV7-9 and TRBJ2-1, the complete variable domain is DTGVSQNPRHKITKRGQNVTFRCDPISEHNRLYWYRQTLGQGPEFLTYFQNEAQLEKSRLLSDRFSAERPKGSFSTLEIQRTEQGDSAMYLCASSFAGLAPNNEQFFGPGTRLTVL.

This clonotype was seen more than once but under ten times. This rearrangement joins TRBV12-3 or TRBV12-4 to TRBJ1-1; the D gene is possibly TRBD1 (6 bases). V lost 5 bases, J lost 1 base, and 11 bases lay in between. The length of the CDR3 is 14 residues. CDR3 amino acids: CASSRRQENTEAFF. CDR3 coding DNA: TGTGCCAGCAGTAGACGACAGGAGAACACTGAAGCTTTCTTT.

The chain recombines TRBV4-3 with TRBJ1-1; tentatively, D is TRBD1 (6 bases). Germline lookup yields CDR1 LGHNA and CDR2 YSLEER. This CDR3 has 15 amino acids. V dropped 4 bases and J dropped 3 bases, with 15 bases sitting between them. The CDR3 DNA is TGCGCCAGCAGCCGATGGATGAGGGGGGACACTGAAGCTTTCTTT. Protein: CASSRWMRGDTEAFF.

This clonotype has a handful of counts. This sequence joins TRBV4-3 and TRBJ2-1; TRBD2 might be the D (5 bases). The CDR3 contains 15 residues. Germline CDR1 and CDR2: LGHNA and YSLEER. V dropped 0 bases and J dropped 0 bases, with 6 bases sitting between them. The CDR3 DNA reads TGCGCCAGCAGCCAAGAGGGAGTCTCCTACAATGAGCAGTTCTTC. Protein sequence: CASSQEGVSYNEQFF.

This clonotype showed up many times. J is TRBJ2-7 and V is TRBV6-2 or TRBV6-3, with D tentatively TRBD1 (6 bases). This CDR3 has 15 residues. V was pared by 5 bases and J by 7 bases, with 21 bases between. The germline gives CDR1 MNHEY, CDR2 SVGEGT. CDR3 protein: CASSPRGQGLGEQYF. DNA of the CDR3: TGTGCCAGCAGTCCCCGAGGGCAGGGGCTAGGGGAGCAGTACTTC.

The chain uses TRBV5-4 and TRBJ2-3; a possible D gene is TRBD1 (7 bases). There are 15 residues in the CDR3. V dropped 3 bases and J dropped 4 bases, with 15 bases sitting between them. Looked up from germline, CDR1 is SGHNT and CDR2 is YYREEE (reference sequence). CDR3 loop: CASSSEGAGADTQYF. The CDR3 nucleotides are TGTGCCAGCAGCTCGGAGGGGGCAGGGGCAGATACGCAGTATTTT.

This clonotype appeared a few times. This chain connects TRBV7-2 to TRBJ2-7; a weak D match, TRBD1 (5 bases). Trimming left V 5 bases short and J 2 bases short, with 13 bases between. The V gene's germline CDR1 is SGHTA and CDR2 FQGNSA. The length of the CDR3 is 14 residues. CDR3 loop: CASSTGRVTYEQYF. CDR3 DNA: TGTGCCAGCAGCACGGGCAGGGTTACCTACGAGCAGTACTTC.

CDR3 coding DNA: TGTGCCAGCAGCTTACTCACCTGGGGCAACAATCAGCCCCAGCATTTT. Encoded protein: CASSLLTWGNNQPQHF. The V and J genes are TRBV28 and TRBJ1-5, with a tentative D call TRBD1 (5 bases). Germline CDR1 MDHEN, CDR2 SYDVKM. The CDR3 sequence is 16 residues long. V was pared by 6 bases and J by 3 bases, with 18 bases between. The whole variable domain, filled in from reference TRBV28 and TRBJ1-5, reads DVKVTQSSRYLVKRTGEKVFLECVQDMDHENMFWYRQDPGLGLRLIYFSYDVKMKEKGDIPEGYSVSREKKERFSLILESASTNQTSMYLCASSLLTWGNNQPQHFGDGTRLSIL.

The chain employs TRBV12-3 or TRBV12-4 and TRBJ2-2; possibly TRBD2 for D (6 bases). The CDR3 is 15 amino acids. The V end was cut by 7 bases, the J end by 5 bases, with 17 bases between. CDR3 in amino acids: CASTTRGLGTGELFF. Written as DNA, the CDR3 is TGTGCCAGCACCACCCGGGGACTTGGTACCGGGGAGCTGTTTTTT.

The chain combines TRBV6-2 or TRBV6-3 with TRBJ2-1; 10 nucleotides match TRBD2. This CDR3 region has 15 residues. Looked up from germline, CDR1 is MNHEY and CDR2 is SVGEGT. V dropped 4 bases and J dropped 3; count of bases not matched to a gene: 3. The CDR3 here is CASSLVAGGYNEQFF. The CDR3 DNA reads as TGTGCCAGCAGTTTAGTAGCGGGAGGCTACAATGAGCAGTTCTTC.

This clonotype has just a few counts. The chain joins TRBV20-1 to TRBJ2-7; 7 nucleotides agree with TRBD1. The V gene end was trimmed by 0 bases and the J gene end by 3 bases; junction bases not matched to a gene: 8. The CDR3 has 15 amino acids. Germline values: CDR1 DFQATT, CDR2 SNEGSKA (reference sequence). CDR3 coding DNA: TGCAGTGCTAGAGATTTAGGGACAGAGCTCTACGAGCAGTACTTC. Amino acid sequence: CSARDLGTELYEQYF.

This clonotype was seen only a few times. The CDR3 region is CASSFFGTSGSTDTQYF. The CDR3 DNA reads TGTGCCAGCAGTTTTTTCGGGACTAGCGGGAGCACAGATACGCAGTATTTT. The chain links TRBV12-3 or TRBV12-4 to TRBJ2-3; TRBD2 agrees at 12 bases. The CDR3 contains 17 residues. V was clipped by 3 bases and J by 0 bases; unmatched bases: 4.

This chain links TRBV20-1 with TRBJ2-7, with 13 bases identical to TRBD2. The ends lost 5 bases at V and 0 bases at J; junction bases unmatched: 4. This CDR3 comprises 15 residues. Germline CDR1 and CDR2: DFQATT and SNEGSKA (reference sequence). CDR3 region: CSAYTSGRGSYEQYF. CDR3 nucleotide sequence: TGCAGTGCTTATACTAGCGGGAGGGGCTCCTACGAGCAGTACTTC.

J is TRBJ2-1 and V is TRBV12-3 or TRBV12-4, with a tentative D call TRBD2 (6 bases). The CDR3 consists of 14 residues. The V gene lost 6 bases and the J gene lost 0 bases, with 9 bases spanning the gap. The CDR3 sequence: CASSYGGSYNEQFF. CDR3 DNA sequence: TGTGCCAGCAGCTACGGGGGCTCCTACAATGAGCAGTTCTTC.

There are many counts of this clonotype. The chain carries TRBV28 and TRBJ2-2; 13 bases align to TRBD2. V lost 0 bases, J lost 8 bases, and 6 bases stayed unmatched. From germline, CDR1 is MDHEN and CDR2 SYDVKM. The CDR3 runs 17 residues. The DNA for the CDR3 is TGTGCCAGCAGTTTATGGCAACTAGCGGGAGGGCCTGGGGAGCTGTTTTTT. Amino acids: CASSLWQLAGGPGELFF.

This clonotype was picked up a small number of times. This chain connects TRBV5-4 to TRBJ1-2; TRBD1 agrees at 7 bases. CDR1 SGHNT and CDR2 YYREEE come from the germline V gene (reference sequence). J lost 0 bases, V lost 5 bases, and 10 bases had no gene match. This CDR3 region has 16 residues. The CDR3 DNA reads as TGTGCCAGCAGTCCAGGGGGGCTACCTTCTAACTATGGCTACACCTTC. This translates into CASSPGGLPSNYGYTF.

The CDR3 DNA sequence: TGTGCCAGCAGCTTAGGGTCCCCGGGGGACAATGAGCAGTTCTTC. Amino acids: CASSLGSPGDNEQFF. This chain joins TRBV7-6 and TRBJ2-1; perhaps TRBD2 as D (6 bases). CDR3 length: 15 residues. The germline V gene encodes CDR1 SGHVS and CDR2 FNYEAQ. The ends were cut back, 1 base at V and 5 bases at J, with 12 bases in the middle.

This clonotype occurred many times. The rearrangement joins TRBV7-2 to TRBJ2-3; D is uncertain. CDR3 length: 14 amino acids. CDR1 and CDR2 (germline): SGHTA, FQGNSA. The V end was cut by 5 bases, the J end by 1 base, with 10 bases between. DNA of the CDR3: TGTGCCAGCAGCCTTCGACGCGGCACAGATACGCAGTATTTT. This codes for CASSLRRGTDTQYF.

This chain links TRBV12-3 or TRBV12-4 with TRBJ2-1, with TRBD2 matching 12 bases. The CDR3 contains 15 residues. The V and J ends lost 6 bases and 2 bases, in that order; junction bases with no gene match: 2. CDR3 DNA sequence: TGTGCCAGCAGCTGGACTAGCGGGGCCTACAATGAGCAGTTCTTC. Protein sequence: CASSWTSGAYNEQFF.

The V call is TRBV20-1, the J call TRBJ2-2; D unresolved. Per germline, CDR1 DFQATT and CDR2 SNEGSKA (reference sequence). The CDR3 extends over 15 amino acids. V lost 0 bases, J lost 2 bases, and 10 bases lay in between. CDR3 coding DNA: TGCAGTGCTAGAGATTTTGGCCAAAACACCGGGGAGCTGTTTTTT. Its protein product is CSARDFGQNTGELFF.

The rearrangement links TRBV7-3 to TRBJ1-4; D unresolved. Per germline, CDR1 SGHTA and CDR2 FQGTGA. V lost 8 bases and J lost 7, with 5 bases in between. The CDR3 consists of 10 residues. The CDR3 here is CASGVEKLFF. Here the CDR3 DNA reads TGTGCCAGCGGGGTTGAAAAACTGTTTTTT.

The V and J genes are TRBV28 and TRBJ2-3, with TRBD1 as a possible D gene (5 bases). This CDR3 comprises 16 residues. Germline V lookup: CDR1 MDHEN, CDR2 SYDVKM. V lost 6 bases and J lost 1, with 17 bases in between. CDR3 bases: TGTGCCAGCAGACCGATAGGCAGGGATGGCACAGATACGCAGTATTTT. Translation: CASRPIGRDGTDTQYF.